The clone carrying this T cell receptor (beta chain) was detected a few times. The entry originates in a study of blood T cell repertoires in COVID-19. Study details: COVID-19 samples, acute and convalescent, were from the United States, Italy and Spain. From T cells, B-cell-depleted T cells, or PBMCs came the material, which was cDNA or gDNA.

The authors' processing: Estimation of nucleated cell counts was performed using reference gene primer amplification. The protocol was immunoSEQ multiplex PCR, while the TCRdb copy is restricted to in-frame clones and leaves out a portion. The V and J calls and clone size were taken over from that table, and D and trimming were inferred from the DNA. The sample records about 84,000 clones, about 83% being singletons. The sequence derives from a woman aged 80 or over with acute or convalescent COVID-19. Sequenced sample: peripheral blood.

CDR3 residues: CASSREGHGTYEQYF. The DNA for the CDR3 is TGTGCCAGCAGCCGGGAGGGACACGGAACCTACGAGCAGTACTTC. V usage is TRBV28 and J usage is TRBJ2-7; 8 bases are shared with TRBD2. After removal of 6 bases from V and 2 bases from J, the junction contained 9 bases not matched to a gene. Germline CDR1 MDHEN, CDR2 SYDVKM. The CDR3 spans 15 residues.